Shown below are 24 T cell receptor beta chains from a single sample sequenced in a study of metastatic and nonmetastatic thyroid tumors. TCRdb reassembled clones from the PCR reads with MiXCR. The data show over 14,000 clones, about 23% seen once. All patients reached thyroid surgery having received no treatment beforehand. Sequencing used tumor tissue. The receptors come from a female donor with papillary thyroid cancer or a benign thyroid nodule (not recorded which). Some clones in this sample may be carry-over from other donors' samples.

Comments on this clone: One end of the junction does not line up with germline, which may come from a read error. The chain uses TRBV7-2 and TRBJ2-6, with 9 bases that match TRBD2. The CDR3 has 20 residues. Germline CDR1 SGHTA, CDR2 FQGNSA. In DNA form, the CDR3 reads TGTGCCAGCAGCTTATCGGCTGGGACTAGCAGATTGTCTGGGGCCAGCGTCCTGACTTTC. This translates into CASSLSAGTSRLSGASVLTF.

This clone was seen a few times. The chain employs TRBV27 and TRBJ1-1; 7 bases line up with TRBD1. The CDR3 runs to 16 residues. Trimming took 5 bases from V and 3 from J; bases not matched to a gene: 12. Germline CDR1 is MNHEY and CDR2 is SMNVEV (reference sequence). CDR3 region: CASSPSTGYGHTEAFF. The CDR3, as DNA: TGTGCCAGCAGTCCATCGACAGGGTACGGTCACACTGAAGCTTTCTTT.

This clone was counted at least ten times. The J gene is TRBJ1-3, the V gene TRBV3-1; D ambiguous. V gave up 0 bases and J gave up 0 bases, with 12 bases separating them. This CDR3 has 17 residues. Germline V gene sequence: CDR1 LGHDT, CDR2 YNNKEL (reference sequence). The CDR3 reads CASSQDTRMSSGNTIYF. CDR3 in DNA: TGTGCCAGCAGCCAAGATACCCGGATGAGCTCTGGAAACACCATATATTTT.

This clone occurred a few times. The CDR3 is CASGGRGDIHEQFF. The CDR3 DNA reads TGTGCCAGCGGGGGACGGGGGGATATCCATGAGCAGTTCTTC. The chain is built from TRBV28 and TRBJ2-1; 7 nucleotides match TRBD2. The trim removed 8 bases at V and 8 bases at J, leaving 12 bases unmatched. The CDR3 runs to 14 residues. Per the germline V gene, CDR1 is MDHEN and CDR2 is SYDVKM.

This clone was picked up a small number of times. The chain is built from TRBV6-5 and TRBJ2-7, with 8 nucleotides matching TRBD1. CDR3 size: 14 residues. Looked up from germline, CDR1 is MNHEY and CDR2 is SVGAGI. The ends lost 4 bases at V and 5 bases at J; junction bases unmatched: 7. CDR3 coding DNA: TGTGCCAGCAGTTCACCGGGACAGGCCAACGAGCAGTACTTC. Its translation is CASSSPGQANEQYF.

This clone rates as medium-sized (0.01 to 0.1%). V gene TRBV7-8 combines with J gene TRBJ2-1, with 12 bases lining up with TRBD2. This CDR3 comprises 17 residues. J was trimmed by 0 bases and V by 5 bases; bases with no gene match: 5. From germline, CDR1 is SGHVS and CDR2 FQNEAQ. The CDR3 coding sequence is TGTGCCAGCAGCCCCCTGACTAGCGGGAGCTCCTACAATGAGCAGTTCTTC. Amino acids: CASSPLTSGSSYNEQFF.

By frequency in the sample, this clone is medium-sized. This chain links TRBV20-1 with TRBJ2-1; D is uncertain. The CDR3 totals 14 residues. The V gene's germline CDR1 is DFQATT and CDR2 SNEGSKA (reference sequence). The V and J ends lost 5 bases and 0 bases respectively, with 11 bases between them. CDR3 in amino acids: CSAGLPNSYNEQFF. The CDR3 DNA is TGCAGTGCTGGTTTACCCAACTCCTACAATGAGCAGTTCTTC.

This clone was observed at least ten times. The rearrangement uses TRBV3-1 and TRBJ1-2, with D tentatively TRBD1 (6 bases). Germline lookup yields CDR1 LGHDT and CDR2 YNNKEL (reference sequence). This CDR3 is built from 15 residues. Trimming pared 1 base from V and 5 bases from J, leaving 14 bases between. The CDR3 region is CASSQGRGAGYGYTF. The CDR3, as DNA: TGTGCCAGCAGCCAAGGGAGGGGGGCAGGTTATGGCTACACCTTC.

The chain combines TRBV20-1 with TRBJ2-3; 12 bases line up with TRBD2. Trimming removed 4 bases from V and 6 bases from J; junction bases left unmatched: 11. Germline assignment: CDR1 DFQATT and CDR2 SNEGSKA (reference sequence). This CDR3 spans 16 amino acids. As DNA, the CDR3 is TGCAGTGCTACACCGACTAGCGGGAGAGGTATGGATACGCAGTATTTT. Translating it yields CSATPTSGRGMDTQYF.

CDR3 protein: CSARDYGAAITYGYTF. CDR3 coding DNA: TGCAGTGCTAGAGATTATGGGGCAGCTATTACTTATGGCTACACCTTC. The chain has TRBV20-1 and TRBJ1-2, with a tentative D call TRBD1 (5 bases). This CDR3 has 16 residues. Per germline, CDR1 DFQATT and CDR2 SNEGSKA (reference sequence). The V and J ends lost 0 bases and 5 bases respectively, with 19 bases between them.

This clone was found many times. This sequence joins TRBV5-6 and TRBJ1-2; TRBD1 is a possible D gene (5 bases). The CDR3 is 12 amino acids. V dropped 4 bases and J dropped 8 bases, with 12 bases sitting between them. Per the germline V gene, CDR1 is SGHDT and CDR2 is YYEEEE. The CDR3 protein is CASSLGAEGYTF. The CDR3 nucleotides are TGTGCCAGCAGCCTCGGGGCGGAGGGCTACACCTTC.

This clone was seen only a few times. The chain recombines TRBV27 with TRBJ1-6, with 7 bases identical to TRBD1. Trimming took 7 bases from V and 10 from J; bases not matched to a gene: 7. This CDR3 comprises 13 residues. Germline CDR1 reads MNHEY; CDR2 reads SMNVEV (reference sequence). The CDR3 loop reads CASTRGRGSPLHF. The CDR3 DNA is TGTGCCAGCACCAGGGGGAGAGGATCACCCCTCCACTTT.

A note on this clone: A much bigger clone sits one base away, suggesting this may be a read error. Other DNA sequences of this sample code for an identical CDR3. The chain combines TRBV3-1 with TRBJ2-1; TRBD2 aligns across 13 bases. This CDR3 is 16 amino acids long. Germline V gives CDR1 LGHDT, CDR2 YNNKEL (reference sequence). V gave up 6 bases and J gave up 6 bases; unmatched junction bases: 8. CDR3 loop: CASRRTSGSGGNEQFF. The CDR3 DNA is TGTGCCAGCAGACGGACTAGCGGGAGCGGGGGCAATGAGCAGTTCTTC.

The V gene is TRBV5-1, the J gene TRBJ2-2, with D hard to call. The CDR3 runs 14 residues. V was cut by 0 bases and J by 0 bases, with 3 bases left in between. Germline assignment: CDR1 SGHRS and CDR2 YFSETQ. For the CDR3, the DNA is TGCGCCAGCAGCTTGGAAGCGAACACCGGGGAGCTGTTTTTT. Translation gives CASSLEANTGELFF.

This clone was counted ten times or more. This chain uses TRBV28 with TRBJ1-5, with D uncertain. The germline V gene encodes CDR1 MDHEN and CDR2 SYDVKM. This CDR3 spans 16 amino acids. The ends were cut back, 3 bases at V and 0 bases at J, with 12 bases in the middle. The CDR3 protein is CASSFFRFYSNQPQHF. For the CDR3, the DNA is TGTGCCAGCAGTTTCTTCAGGTTCTATAGCAATCAGCCCCAGCATTTT. Combining the CDR3 with reference TRBV28 and TRBJ1-5 gives the whole variable domain DVKVTQSSRYLVKRTGEKVFLECVQDMDHENMFWYRQDPGLGLRLIYFSYDVKMKEKGDIPEGYSVSREKKERFSLILESASTNQTSMYLCASSFFRFYSNQPQHFGDGTRLSIL.

The chain employs TRBV19 and TRBJ2-1, with D perhaps assigned TRBD1 or TRBD2 (6 bases each). CDR3 length: 16 amino acids. The V gene's germline CDR1 is LNHDA and CDR2 SQIVND (reference sequence). V lost 4 bases and J 1 base, leaving 14 bases between the germline ends. The CDR3 nucleotides read TGTGCCAGTAGTACACGGGGGCTATCTTCCTACAATGAGCAGTTCTTC. The encoded protein is CASSTRGLSSYNEQFF.

This clone was seen a handful of times. The CDR3 DNA reads TGTGCCAGCAGTGACTCGCTTGGCGATAATTCACCCCTCCACTTT. This translates into CASSDSLGDNSPLHF. V is TRBV6-4 and J is TRBJ1-6; D unclear. The CDR3 has 15 residues. The V end was cut by 0 bases, the J end by 5 bases, with 8 bases between. Germline CDR1 is MRHNA and CDR2 is SNTAGT.

CDR3 residues: CSAMGPGTVSGYTF. As DNA, the CDR3 is TGCAGTGCCATGGGACCGGGGACAGTATCTGGCTACACCTTC. J is TRBJ1-2 and V is TRBV20-1; 7 nucleotides agree with TRBD1. The CDR3 is 14 residues long. Trimming took 6 bases from V and 7 from J; bases not matched to a gene: 14. CDR1 DFQATT and CDR2 SNEGSKA come from the germline V gene (reference sequence).

This clone ranks as medium-sized. This chain uses TRBV15 with TRBJ1-1; TRBD1 is a possible D gene (5 bases). The germline CDR1 and CDR2 sequences are LNHNV and YYDKDF (reference sequence). The CDR3 extends over 16 amino acids. The V end lost 0 bases, the J end lost 1 base, and 12 bases lay between the germline ends. The CDR3 spells CATSRDTRGGNTEAFF. The CDR3 DNA reads TGTGCCACCAGCAGAGACACGAGGGGAGGGAACACTGAAGCTTTCTTT.

This clone occurred many times. The chain employs TRBV6-1 and TRBJ1-4; possible D gene TRBD1, 5 bases. The CDR3 extends over 13 amino acids. V lost 10 bases, J lost 6 bases, and 15 bases lay in between. Germline V gene lookup returns CDR1 MNHNS and CDR2 SASEGT. CDR3 protein: CATTGGVDEKLFF. The CDR3 DNA reads TGTGCCACCACCGGGGGTGTTGATGAAAAACTGTTTTTT.

By frequency in the sample, this clone is medium-sized. The chain couples TRBV7-2 to TRBJ2-1; D is ambiguous. This CDR3 spans 12 amino acids. Germline CDR1 reads SGHTA; CDR2 reads FQGNSA. Between the trimmed V and J ends, which lost 1 base and 5 bases, there was a span of 3 bases. The CDR3 nucleotides read TGTGCCAGCAGCTTAGGGGACAATGAGCAGTTCTTC. Residues: CASSLGDNEQFF. The variable domain in full, with the rest retrieved from reference TRBV7-2 and TRBJ2-1, is GAGVSQSPSNKVTEKGKDVELRCDPISGHTALYWYRQSLGQGLEFLIYFQGNSAPDKSGLPSDRFSAERTGGSVSTLTIQRTQQEDSAVYLCASSLGDNEQFFGPGTRLTVL.

This clone is labeled medium-sized. The chain joins TRBV6-1 to TRBJ2-3; D gene uncertain. Between the trimmed V and J ends, which lost 0 bases and 6 bases, there was a span of 16 bases. Germline-derived CDR1 and CDR2 are MNHNS and SASEGT. The CDR3 is 16 residues long. The CDR3 coding sequence is TGTGCCAGCAGTGAAGCGGCTTTCCCCACCGGGGATACGCAGTATTTT. Its protein product is CASSEAAFPTGDTQYF.

The gene calls are TRBV7-9 and TRBJ1-1; 10 bases map to TRBD1. The trim removed 5 bases at V and 3 bases at J, leaving 6 bases unmatched. Germline V lookup: CDR1 SEHNR, CDR2 FQNEAQ (reference sequence). The CDR3 loop spans 15 amino acids. CDR3 region: CASSRMDRGYTEAFF. Here the CDR3 DNA reads TGTGCCAGCAGCCGAATGGACAGGGGGTACACTGAAGCTTTCTTT.

In this sample, this clone turned up many times. The chain has TRBV7-2 and TRBJ2-5, with 7 positions matching TRBD2. Germline assignment: CDR1 SGHTA and CDR2 FQGNSA. V was pared by 4 bases and J by 0 bases, with 11 bases of the junction left unmatched. CDR3 length: 17 amino acids. For the CDR3, the DNA is TGTGCCAGCAGCTCCCGGACTAGGCATATGTACCAAGAGACCCAGTACTTC. Translated: CASSSRTRHMYQETQYF.